One and the same sample provided the 12 T cell receptor beta chains below, sequenced in a study of T cells after yellow fever vaccination. MiXCR was run by TCRdb on the 5' RACE reads, yielding one entry per CDR3 protein. The repertoire consists of some 400,000 distinct CDR3 sequences, with roughly a sixth occurring once and the leading ten covering over 15%. The material was PBMCs, obtained before the yellow fever booster vaccination. These receptors were obtained from a man younger than 30 who received the YFV17D yellow fever vaccine.

This clonotype turned up a few times. The rearrangement uses TRBV11-2 and TRBJ2-3; 8 bases agree with TRBD2. V lost 0 bases, J lost 2 bases, and 7 bases stayed unmatched. The V gene's germline CDR1 is SGHAT and CDR2 FQNNGV. There are 17 residues in the CDR3. The chain's CDR3 is CASSLDPGAGVTDTQYF. CDR3 sequence (DNA): TGTGCCAGCAGCTTAGATCCGGGAGCGGGGGTCACAGATACGCAGTATTTT.

The chain carries TRBV20-1 and TRBJ2-2; D is undetermined. The CDR3 length is 15 residues. CDR1 is DFQATT, CDR2 SNEGSKA, per germline (reference sequence). V was cut by 0 bases and J by 1 base, with 9 bases left in between. The CDR3 bases are TGCAGTGCTAGAGATCTCGCGAAGAACACCGGGGAGCTGTTTTTT. It translates to CSARDLAKNTGELFF.

The chain has TRBV27 and TRBJ2-3; TRBD1 is a possible D gene (6 bases). The CDR3 is made up of 15 amino acids. Trimming pared 6 bases from V and 0 bases from J, leaving 13 bases between. Looked up from germline, CDR1 is MNHEY and CDR2 is SMNVEV (reference sequence). In DNA form, the CDR3 reads TGTGCCAGCAGATTTACAGGGTTTAGCACAGATACGCAGTATTTT. Protein product: CASRFTGFSTDTQYF.

The V and J genes are TRBV7-9 and TRBJ2-2; 7 positions match TRBD2. The junction had 9 bases not matched to a gene; V was cut back by 8 bases and J by 3 bases. The CDR3 runs to 15 residues. The germline V gene encodes CDR1 SEHNR and CDR2 FQNEAQ (reference sequence). CDR3 loop: CASPGEGTDTGELFF. CDR3 sequence (DNA): TGTGCCAGCCCTGGGGAGGGGACGGACACCGGGGAGCTGTTTTTT. The complete variable domain, with remaining parts taken from reference TRBV7-9 and TRBJ2-2, reads DTGVSQNPRHKITKRGQNVTFRCDPISEHNRLYWYRQTLGQGPEFLTYFQNEAQLEKSRLLSDRFSAERPKGSFSTLEIQRTEQGDSAMYLCASPGEGTDTGELFFGEGSRLTVL.

The V call is TRBV19, the J call TRBJ2-3; possibly TRBD1 for D (5 bases). CDR1 and CDR2 from the germline V gene are LNHDA and SQIVND (reference sequence). This CDR3 region has 13 residues. Trimming removed 5 bases at V and 3 bases at J, with 9 bases between. The CDR3 loop is CASSPRATDTQYF. CDR3 DNA sequence: TGTGCCAGTAGTCCCAGGGCAACAGATACGCAGTATTTT. Together with reference TRBV19 and TRBJ2-3, the CDR3 gives the full variable domain: DGGITQSPKYLFRKEGQNVTLSCEQNLNHDAMYWYRQDPGQGLRLIYYSQIVNDFQKGDIAEGYSVSREKKESFPLTVTSAQKNPTAFYLCASSPRATDTQYFGPGTRLTVL.

This clonotype was seen a handful of times. V is TRBV5-1 and J is TRBJ2-7; D tentatively fits TRBD1 or TRBD2 (5 bases each). Germline values: CDR1 SGHRS, CDR2 YFSETQ. V was pared by 6 bases and J by 3 bases, with 16 bases between. The CDR3 has 14 residues. The CDR3 DNA follows: TGCGCCAGCACCAACGGGGCAGAGAACTACGAGCAGTACTTC. This translates into CASTNGAENYEQYF.

V is TRBV2 and J is TRBJ2-3; D not resolved. The length of the CDR3 is 15 residues. The germline CDR1 and CDR2 sequences are SNHLY and FYNNEI. The V end was cut by 4 bases, the J end by 1 base, with 12 bases between. CDR3 nucleotide sequence: TGTGCCAGCAGTGCCCGCTATGGAGGCACAGATACGCAGTATTTT. It specifies CASSARYGGTDTQYF. The whole variable domain, filled in from reference TRBV2 and TRBJ2-3, reads EPEVTQTPSHQVTQMGQEVILRCVPISNHLYFYWYRQILGQKVEFLVSFYNNEISEKSEIFDDQFSVERPDGSNFTLKIRSTKLEDSAMYFCASSARYGGTDTQYFGPGTRLTVL.

This clonotype was seen more than once but under ten times. This chain joins TRBV29-1 and TRBJ1-2; 9 bases fit TRBD1. The length of the CDR3 is 14 residues. CDR1 is SQVTM, CDR2 ANQGSEA, per germline. V trimming: 3 bases; J trimming: 0 bases; junction bases outside the gene matches: 2. CDR3 sequence reads: CSVEDRGANYGYTF. CDR3 bases: TGCAGCGTTGAGGACAGGGGAGCTAACTATGGCTACACCTTC. The full variable domain, with the rest looked up from reference TRBV29-1 and TRBJ1-2, is SAVISQKPSRDICQRGTSLTIQCQVDSQVTMMFWYRQQPGQSLTLIATANQGSEATYESGFVIDKFPISRPNLTFSTLTVSNMSPEDSSIYLCSVEDRGANYGYTFGSGTRLTVV.

This clonotype was recorded at least ten times. The CDR3 DNA is TGTGCCAGCACACTAGCGGGGGAGACCCAGTACTTC. The encoded protein is CASTLAGETQYF. The chain joins TRBV6-6 to TRBJ2-5; 10 bases are a match to TRBD2. CDR1 MNHNY and CDR2 SVGAGI come from the germline V gene (reference sequence). This CDR3 region has 12 residues. The trim removed 7 bases at V and 5 bases at J, leaving 1 base unmatched.

This clonotype was counted only a few times. The chain combines TRBV3-1 with TRBJ2-7; D tentatively fits TRBD1 or TRBD2 (5 bases each). The CDR3 runs to 12 residues. The germline CDR1 and CDR2 sequences are LGHDT and YNNKEL (reference sequence). V lost 3 bases, J lost 2 bases, and 5 bases lay in between. The CDR3 bases are TGTGCCAGCAGCCAGGGGGCCTACGAGCAGTACGTC. Its protein product is CASSQGAYEQYV.

Note on this clonotype: The CDR3 does not close with the conserved phenylalanine or tryptophan, likely indicating a read error. This chain joins TRBV7-3 and TRBJ2-1, with a weak D call TRBD1 (5 bases). The V end lost 2 bases, the J end lost 0 bases, and 26 bases lay between the germline ends. The CDR3 consists of 21 residues. Germline CDR1 reads SGHTA; CDR2 reads FQGTGA. CDR3 coding DNA: TGTGCCAGCAGCTTACGGCCCAGACAGACCAGCCCCGAGAGCTCCTACAATGAGCAGTTCTCC. Protein product: CASSLRPRQTSPESSYNEQFS.

This clonotype occurred a few times. CDR3 protein: CSARSGGFSTDTQYF. The CDR3 DNA reads as TGCAGTGCTAGATCGGGGGGCTTTAGCACAGATACGCAGTATTTT. The chain employs TRBV20-1 and TRBJ2-3, with D possibly TRBD2 on 7 matching bases. This CDR3 region has 15 residues. CDR1 is DFQATT, CDR2 SNEGSKA, per germline (reference sequence). The V end lost 2 bases, the J end lost 0 bases, and 12 bases lay between the germline ends.